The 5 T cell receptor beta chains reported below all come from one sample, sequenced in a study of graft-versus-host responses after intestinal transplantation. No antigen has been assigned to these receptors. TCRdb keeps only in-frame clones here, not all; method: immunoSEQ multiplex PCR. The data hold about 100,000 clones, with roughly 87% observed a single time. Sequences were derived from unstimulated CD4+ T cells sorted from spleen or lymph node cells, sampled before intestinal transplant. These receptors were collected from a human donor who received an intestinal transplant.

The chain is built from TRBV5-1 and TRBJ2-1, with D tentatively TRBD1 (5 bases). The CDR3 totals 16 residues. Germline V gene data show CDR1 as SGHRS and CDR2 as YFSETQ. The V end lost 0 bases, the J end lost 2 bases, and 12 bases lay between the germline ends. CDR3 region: CASSLEGENAYNEQFF. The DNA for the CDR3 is TGCGCCAGCAGCTTGGAAGGGGAAAACGCCTACAATGAGCAGTTCTTC. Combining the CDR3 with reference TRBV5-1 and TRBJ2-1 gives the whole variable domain KAGVTQTPRYLIKTRGQQVTLSCSPISGHRSVSWYQQTPGQGLQFLFEYFSETQRNKGNFPGRFSGRQFSNSRSEMNVSTLELGDSALYLCASSLEGENAYNEQFFGPGTRLTVL.

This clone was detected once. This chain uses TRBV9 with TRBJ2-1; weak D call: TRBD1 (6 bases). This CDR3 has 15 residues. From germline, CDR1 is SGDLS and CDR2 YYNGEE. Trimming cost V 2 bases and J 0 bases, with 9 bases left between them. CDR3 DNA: TGTGCCAGCAGCGTTACAGGGACCTCCTACAATGAGCAGTTCTTC. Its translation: CASSVTGTSYNEQFF.

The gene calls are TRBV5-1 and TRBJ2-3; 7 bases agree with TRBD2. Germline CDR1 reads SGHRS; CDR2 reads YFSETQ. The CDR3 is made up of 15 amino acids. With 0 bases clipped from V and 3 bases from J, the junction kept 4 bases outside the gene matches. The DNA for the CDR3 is TGCGCCAGCAGCTTGGGACTAGCACTGACAGATACGCAGTATTTT. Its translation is CASSLGLALTDTQYF. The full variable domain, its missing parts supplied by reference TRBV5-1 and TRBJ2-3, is KAGVTQTPRYLIKTRGQQVTLSCSPISGHRSVSWYQQTPGQGLQFLFEYFSETQRNKGNFPGRFSGRQFSNSRSEMNVSTLELGDSALYLCASSLGLALTDTQYFGPGTRLTVL.

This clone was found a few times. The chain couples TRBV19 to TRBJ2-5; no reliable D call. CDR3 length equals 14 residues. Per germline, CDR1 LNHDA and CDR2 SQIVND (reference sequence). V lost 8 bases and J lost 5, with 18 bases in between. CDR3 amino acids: CASGSSFEWETQYF. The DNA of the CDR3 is TGTGCCAGTGGATCGTCGTTTGAGTGGGAGACCCAGTACTTC. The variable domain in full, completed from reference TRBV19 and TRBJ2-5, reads DGGITQSPKYLFRKEGQNVTLSCEQNLNHDAMYWYRQDPGQGLRLIYYSQIVNDFQKGDIAEGYSVSREKKESFPLTVTSAQKNPTAFYLCASGSSFEWETQYFGPGTRLLVL.

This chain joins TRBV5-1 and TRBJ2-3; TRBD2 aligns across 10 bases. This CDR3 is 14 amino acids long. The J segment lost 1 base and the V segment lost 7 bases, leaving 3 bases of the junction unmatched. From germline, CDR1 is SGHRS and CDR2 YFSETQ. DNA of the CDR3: TGCGCCAGCCAGCGGGAGGGCCGCACAGATACGCAGTATTTT. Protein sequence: CASQREGRTDTQYF.